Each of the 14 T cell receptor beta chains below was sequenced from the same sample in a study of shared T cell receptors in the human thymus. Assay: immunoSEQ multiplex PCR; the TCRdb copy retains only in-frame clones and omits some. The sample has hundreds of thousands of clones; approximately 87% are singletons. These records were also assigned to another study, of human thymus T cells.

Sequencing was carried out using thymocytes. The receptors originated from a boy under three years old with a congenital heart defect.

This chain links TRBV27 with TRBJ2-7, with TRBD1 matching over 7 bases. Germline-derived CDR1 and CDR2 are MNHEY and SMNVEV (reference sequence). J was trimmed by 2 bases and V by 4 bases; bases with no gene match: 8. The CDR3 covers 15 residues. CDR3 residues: CASSSFQGVPYEQYF. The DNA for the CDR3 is TGTGCCAGCAGTTCTTTTCAGGGGGTCCCCTACGAGCAGTACTTC.

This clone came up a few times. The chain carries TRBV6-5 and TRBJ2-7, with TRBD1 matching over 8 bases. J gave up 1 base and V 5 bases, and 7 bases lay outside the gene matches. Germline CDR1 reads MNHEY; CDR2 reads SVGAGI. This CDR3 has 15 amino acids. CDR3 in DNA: TGTGCCAGCAGTCGACAGGGGTTGGGATCCTACGAGCAGTACTTC. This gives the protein CASSRQGLGSYEQYF.

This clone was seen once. The CDR3 protein is CASTGGSNQPQHF. The CDR3 DNA sequence: TGTGCCAGCACCGGGGGTAGCAATCAGCCCCAGCATTTT. The chain employs TRBV6-5 and TRBJ1-5; possible D gene TRBD1, 5 bases. Germline CDR1 reads MNHEY; CDR2 reads SVGAGI. This CDR3 is built from 13 residues. With 7 bases removed from V and 0 bases from J, the gap between germline ends came to 7 bases.

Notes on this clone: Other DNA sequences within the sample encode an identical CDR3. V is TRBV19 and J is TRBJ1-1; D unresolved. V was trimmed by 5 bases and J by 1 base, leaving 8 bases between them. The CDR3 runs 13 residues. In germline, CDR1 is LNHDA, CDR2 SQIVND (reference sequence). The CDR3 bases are TGTGCCAGTAGTGTCCGAGGGAACACTGAAGCTTTCTTT. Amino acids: CASSVRGNTEAFF.

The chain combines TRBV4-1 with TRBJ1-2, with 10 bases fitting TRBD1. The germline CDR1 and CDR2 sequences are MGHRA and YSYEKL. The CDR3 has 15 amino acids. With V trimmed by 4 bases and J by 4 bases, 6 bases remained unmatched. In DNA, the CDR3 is TGCGCCAGCAGCCGCCCCCGGGACAGGGGCTATGGCTACACCTTC. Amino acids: CASSRPRDRGYGYTF.

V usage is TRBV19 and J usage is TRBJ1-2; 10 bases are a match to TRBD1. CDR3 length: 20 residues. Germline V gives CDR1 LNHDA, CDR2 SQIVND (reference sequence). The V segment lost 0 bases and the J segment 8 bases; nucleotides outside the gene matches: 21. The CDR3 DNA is TGTGCCAGTAGTATAGATCCGCCGAACCGGGACAGGGGCGCCTCGGAAGGCTACACCTTC. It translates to CASSIDPPNRDRGASEGYTF.

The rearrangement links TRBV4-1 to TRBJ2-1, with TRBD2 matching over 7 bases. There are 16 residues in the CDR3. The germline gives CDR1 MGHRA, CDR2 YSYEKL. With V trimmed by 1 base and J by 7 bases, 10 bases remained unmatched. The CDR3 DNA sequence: TGCGCCAGCAGCCAAGGATCAAGCGGGAAGGGTAATGAGCAGTTCTTC. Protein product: CASSQGSSGKGNEQFF.

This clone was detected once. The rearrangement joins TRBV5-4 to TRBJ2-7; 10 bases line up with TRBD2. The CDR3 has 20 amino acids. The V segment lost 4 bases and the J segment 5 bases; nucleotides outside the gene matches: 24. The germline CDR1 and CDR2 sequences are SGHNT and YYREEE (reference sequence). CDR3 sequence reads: CASSNEWSSGSDPITNEQYF. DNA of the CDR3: TGTGCCAGCAGCAACGAATGGTCTAGCGGGAGCGATCCTATAACTAACGAGCAGTACTTC.

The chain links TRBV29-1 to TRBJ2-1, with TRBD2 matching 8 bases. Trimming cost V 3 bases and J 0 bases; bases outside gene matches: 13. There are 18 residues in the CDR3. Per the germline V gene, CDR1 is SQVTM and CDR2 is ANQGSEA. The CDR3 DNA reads TGCAGCGTTGAGGGAGGGACTAGGGTTATCAGCTCCTACAATGAGCAGTTCTTC. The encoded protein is CSVEGGTRVISSYNEQFF.

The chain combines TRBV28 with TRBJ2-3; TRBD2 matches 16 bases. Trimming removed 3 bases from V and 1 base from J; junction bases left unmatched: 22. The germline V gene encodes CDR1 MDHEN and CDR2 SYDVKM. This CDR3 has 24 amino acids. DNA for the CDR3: TGTGCCAGCAGTTTGAATTCCGACGTATCCGGGACTAGCGGGAGGGCGTGGGGCACAGATACGCAGTATTTT. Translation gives CASSLNSDVSGTSGRAWGTDTQYF.

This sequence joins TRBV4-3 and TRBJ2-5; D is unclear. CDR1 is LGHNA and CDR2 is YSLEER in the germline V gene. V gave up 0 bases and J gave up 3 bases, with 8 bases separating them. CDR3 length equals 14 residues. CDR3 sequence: CASSQDGNKETQYF. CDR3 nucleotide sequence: TGCGCCAGCAGCCAAGATGGCAATAAAGAGACCCAGTACTTC.

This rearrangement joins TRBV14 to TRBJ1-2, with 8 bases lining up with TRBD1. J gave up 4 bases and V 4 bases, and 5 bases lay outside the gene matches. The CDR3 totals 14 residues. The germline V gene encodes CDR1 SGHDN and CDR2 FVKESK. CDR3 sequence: CASSPQGASYGYTF. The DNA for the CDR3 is TGTGCCAGCAGCCCCCAGGGGGCCAGCTATGGCTACACCTTC.

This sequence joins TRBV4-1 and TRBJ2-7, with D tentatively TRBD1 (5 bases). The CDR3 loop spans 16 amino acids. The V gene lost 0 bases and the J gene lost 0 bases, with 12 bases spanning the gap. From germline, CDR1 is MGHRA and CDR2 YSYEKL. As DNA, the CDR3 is TGCGCCAGCAGCCAAGATCGACAGCTTGCCTCCTACGAGCAGTACTTC. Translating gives CASSQDRQLASYEQYF.

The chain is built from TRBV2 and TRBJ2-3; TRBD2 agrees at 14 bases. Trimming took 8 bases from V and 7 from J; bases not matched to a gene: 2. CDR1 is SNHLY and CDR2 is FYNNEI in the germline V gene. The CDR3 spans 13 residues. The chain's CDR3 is CASGTSGRNTQYF. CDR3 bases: TGTGCCAGCGGGACTAGCGGGAGAAATACGCAGTATTTT.